This T cell receptor (beta chain) is from a study of blood T cell repertoires in COVID-19. Germline-derived CDR1 and CDR2 are MDHEN and SYDVKM. Trimming took 7 bases from V and 4 from J; bases not matched to a gene: 11. This CDR3 has 16 residues. Assay used: immunoSEQ multiplex PCR; TCRdb lists only in-frame clones, some missing. The sample has about 430,000 clones, approximately 90% seen once; the top ten hold about 1.5%. The clonotype originates from a woman aged 18-29 years who had been exposed to COVID-19. The sample consisted of PBMCs or T cells enriched from blood (not recorded which). The chain joins TRBV28 to TRBJ1-2; TRBD1 aligns across 11 bases. This CDR3 is CASKPGQGGRGYGYTF. Here the CDR3 DNA reads TGTGCCAGCAAACCGGGACAGGGGGGTCGGGGCTATGGCTACACCTTC.